The sequence of this TCR beta chain was determined in a study of post-analysis software for immune sequencing data. Study-wide points: Patients had higher frequencies than controls of roughly five TRBV segments, including TRBV5-6, TRBV5-1 and TRBV20-1.

This clonotype was counted between two and nine times. Its antigen remains unidentified. Unique molecular identifiers featured in each of the TCR beta cDNA libraries. TCRdb reprocessed the PCR reads via MiXCR and lists one record per CDR3 protein. The sample lists approximately 660,000 distinct CDR3 sequences, approximately 59% occurring once. The CDR3 runs 14 residues. Germline loops: CDR1 SGHRS, CDR2 YFSETQ. The V and J genes are TRBV5-1 and TRBJ2-4; a weak D match, TRBD1 (6 bases). TRBJ2-7 matches the DNA end more closely, so the J call is doubtful. The TCR comes from a girl aged 2 to 9 with multiple sclerosis. Specimen: blood. CDR3 residues: CASSTTRGGHEQYF. Written as DNA, the CDR3 is TGCGCCAGCAGCACGACCCGAGGGGGACACGAGCAGTACTTC.